Presented here are 27 T cell receptor beta chains from one specimen sequenced in a study of T cells expressing NK-cell markers. TCRdb derives one entry per CDR3 protein from the 5' RACE reads, leaving out DNA. The sample data list roughly 180,000 distinct CDR3 sequences. Material for sequencing was blood T cells: a sorted CD56 or NKG2C T cell subset, CD4+ or CD8+ T cells, or bulk PBMC T cells (not recorded which). The receptors were gathered from a man between 18 and 69 years old in good health.

The chain has TRBV6-1 and TRBJ1-6; lacking DNA, the TRBD1 call made by TCRdb goes unchecked. Germline loops: CDR1 MNHNS, CDR2 SASEGT. The CDR3 is made up of 16 amino acids. CDR3 loop: CASSDRPNSYNSPLHF.

V is TRBV6-5 and J is TRBJ1-2; there is no DNA to check the TCRdb D call of TRBD1. CDR1 is MNHEY and CDR2 is SVGAGI in the germline V gene. The CDR3 is 16 amino acids. CDR3 sequence: CASSYMGGQIDYGYTF.

The chain carries TRBV28 and TRBJ1-1. The CDR3 is made up of 13 amino acids. In germline, CDR1 is MDHEN, CDR2 SYDVKM. This CDR3 reads CASRWHGSSSAFF. Based on the CDR3 plus reference TRBV28 and TRBJ1-1, the full variable domain is DVKVTQSSRYLVKRTGEKVFLECVQDMDHENMFWYRQDPGLGLRLIYFSYDVKMKEKGDIPEGYSVSREKKERFSLILESASTNQTSMYLCASRWHGSSSAFFGQGTRLTVV.

The chain is built from TRBV19 and TRBJ1-3; the TRBD1 assignment by TCRdb is unverifiable without DNA. The CDR3 consists of 16 residues. The germline V gene encodes CDR1 LNHDA and CDR2 SQIVND (reference sequence). The CDR3 loop is CASSIRDGGSGNTIYF.

This chain links TRBV27 with TRBJ2-6. The germline CDR1 and CDR2 sequences are MNHEY and SMNVEV (reference sequence). The CDR3 contains 15 residues. The CDR3 reads CASARGTTGANVLTF.

The genes are TRBV7-9 and TRBJ2-7; TCRdb outputs TRBD1, but without DNA this stays unchecked. Germline assignment: CDR1 SEHNR and CDR2 FQNEAQ (reference sequence). CDR3 size: 15 residues. The CDR3: CASSPGAGGEYEQYF.

CDR3 sequence reads: CATSTAGEYNEQFF. V and J are TRBV15 and TRBJ2-1; TCRdb proposes TRBD1, but this gene call is untestable without DNA. Germline loops: CDR1 LNHNV, CDR2 YYDKDF (reference sequence). The CDR3 covers 14 residues.

The V and J genes are TRBV27 and TRBJ2-1. Germline CDR1 MNHEY, CDR2 SMNVEV (reference sequence). The length of the CDR3 is 13 residues. CDR3 protein: CASSFGRPGEQFF.

This chain links TRBV20-1 with TRBJ1-1. The CDR3 sequence is 14 residues long. The V gene's germline CDR1 is DFQATT and CDR2 SNEGSKA (reference sequence). This CDR3 is CSANPDNENTEAFF.

The chain uses TRBV5-4 and TRBJ1-4; the TCRdb D gene call, TRBD1, has no DNA to confirm it. The CDR3 runs 14 residues. Germline-derived CDR1 and CDR2 are SGHNT and YYREEE (reference sequence). The CDR3 is CASSTGTENEKLFF.

The rearrangement joins TRBV20-1 to TRBJ2-2. This CDR3 is built from 16 residues. Germline lookup yields CDR1 DFQATT and CDR2 SNEGSKA (reference sequence). This CDR3 is CSARGRGSANTGELFF.

The chain carries TRBV7-9 and TRBJ2-1; TCRdb gives TRBD2 as the D gene, but with no DNA this cannot be confirmed. The CDR3 is made up of 13 amino acids. The germline CDR1 and CDR2 sequences are SEHNR and FQNEAQ (reference sequence). CDR3 region: CASRGGGPHEQFF.

V usage is TRBV7-2 and J usage is TRBJ2-7; there is no DNA to check the TCRdb D call of TRBD2. The CDR3 covers 15 residues. CDR1 and CDR2 from the germline V gene are SGHTA and FQGNSA. The CDR3 sequence is CASSLDSGLSYEQYF.

The rearrangement joins TRBV5-6 to TRBJ2-1; TCRdb designates TRBD1, a call that cannot be tested without DNA. CDR3 size: 16 residues. Germline CDR1 SGHDT, CDR2 YYEEEE. CDR3 in amino acids: CASSLGGGWVTNEQFF.

This rearrangement joins TRBV27 to TRBJ1-1. CDR3 length: 14 amino acids. CDR1 is MNHEY, CDR2 SMNVEV, per germline (reference sequence). CDR3 amino acids: CASSFVGGGNEAFF.

The CDR3 loop reads CARSIQEGSYEQYF. The chain employs TRBV2 and TRBJ2-7. Germline lookup yields CDR1 SNHLY and CDR2 FYNNEI. CDR3 size: 14 residues.

The CDR3 here is CSVPGQSTDTQYF. The J gene is TRBJ2-3, the V gene TRBV29-1; TCRdb proposes TRBD1, but this gene call is untestable without DNA. Germline V gives CDR1 SQVTM, CDR2 ANQGSEA. CDR3 size: 13 residues.

The chain carries TRBV27 and TRBJ2-1; the D call of TRBD1 rests on TCRdb alone, since no DNA is present to check it. The CDR3 sequence is 17 residues long. The germline gives CDR1 MNHEY, CDR2 SMNVEV (reference sequence). CDR3 residues: CASTPGHVLSSYNEQFF.

The chain couples TRBV6-1 to TRBJ1-2; TCRdb returns TRBD1, unconfirmable since there is no DNA. The CDR3 extends over 14 amino acids. The germline gives CDR1 MNHNS, CDR2 SASEGT. CDR3: CASSGGAWLFGYTF.

The chain links TRBV19 to TRBJ2-1; lacking DNA, the TRBD1 call made by TCRdb goes unchecked. Germline V gene sequence: CDR1 LNHDA, CDR2 SQIVND (reference sequence). The length of the CDR3 is 15 residues. The CDR3 loop reads CASSPGMTSYNEQFF.

The chain has TRBV5-5 and TRBJ1-4. The CDR3 has 15 residues. Germline CDR1 and CDR2: SGHKS and YYEKEE (reference sequence). The CDR3 spells CASSLDPNIREKLFF.

J is TRBJ2-1 and V is TRBV7-8; TCRdb's assignment of TRBD1 cannot be checked, as there is no DNA. The germline V gene has CDR1 SGHVS and CDR2 FQNEAQ. The CDR3 sequence is 15 residues long. The CDR3 here is CASSSPGTGEDEQFF.

V is TRBV20-1 and J is TRBJ2-1; the TCRdb D gene call, TRBD1, has no DNA to confirm it. CDR3 size: 18 residues. Germline CDR1 DFQATT, CDR2 SNEGSKA (reference sequence). CDR3 amino acids: CSAGTLLAGGPSYNEQFF.

CDR3 sequence reads: CASSLSGGPNNQPQHF. V usage is TRBV5-1 and J usage is TRBJ1-5. This CDR3 contains 16 residues. Per germline, CDR1 SGHRS and CDR2 YFSETQ.

This sequence joins TRBV12-3 or TRBV12-4 and TRBJ2-5; TCRdb outputs TRBD2, but without DNA this stays unchecked. The CDR3 sequence is 15 residues long. Here the CDR3 reads CASSHILTPEETQYF.

V usage is TRBV7-2 and J usage is TRBJ1-2; TCRdb returns TRBD1, unconfirmable since there is no DNA. Germline lookup yields CDR1 SGHTA and CDR2 FQGNSA. The CDR3 is made up of 16 amino acids. The CDR3 reads CASTYAPGQGEEGYTF.

The chain has TRBV14 and TRBJ2-7; TCRdb returns TRBD1, unconfirmable since there is no DNA. The CDR3 extends over 13 amino acids. Germline V lookup: CDR1 SGHDN, CDR2 FVKESK. This chain's CDR3 is CATRRQDHYEQYF.